This T cell receptor beta chain was retrieved from a study of human versus mouse CDR3 diversity and MHC coevolution. About the research overall: Samples had between about 0.6 x 10^7 and 1.6 x 10^7 valid reads.

Overall study findings and caveats: Clonal inequality was lowest in two of the three human donors. Mice had fewer CDR3 deletions and insertions than humans on average.

Cells were CD45RO-negative CD62L-positive naive CD4 T cells sorted from PBMCs. As for this clone: As yet, its antigen is unknown.

The protocol was immunoSEQ multiplex PCR, while the TCRdb copy is restricted to in-frame clones and leaves out a portion. This table has 45,000 to 75,000 clones, 94% appearing once. The sequence came from a person aged 55 to 69 in good health. The sequenced sample consisted of naive CD4+ T cells from blood. Documented subset: CD45RO-negative CD62L-positive naive CD4 T cells.

The CDR3: CASRGQGDTGELFF. In nucleotides, the CDR3 is TGTGCCAGCAGAGGACAGGGAGACACCGGGGAGCTGTTTTTT. The chain uses TRBV2 and TRBJ2-2; 8 bases agree with TRBD1. The CDR3 is 14 residues long. Trimming took 6 bases from V and 3 from J; bases not matched to a gene: 3. In germline, CDR1 is SNHLY, CDR2 FYNNEI.